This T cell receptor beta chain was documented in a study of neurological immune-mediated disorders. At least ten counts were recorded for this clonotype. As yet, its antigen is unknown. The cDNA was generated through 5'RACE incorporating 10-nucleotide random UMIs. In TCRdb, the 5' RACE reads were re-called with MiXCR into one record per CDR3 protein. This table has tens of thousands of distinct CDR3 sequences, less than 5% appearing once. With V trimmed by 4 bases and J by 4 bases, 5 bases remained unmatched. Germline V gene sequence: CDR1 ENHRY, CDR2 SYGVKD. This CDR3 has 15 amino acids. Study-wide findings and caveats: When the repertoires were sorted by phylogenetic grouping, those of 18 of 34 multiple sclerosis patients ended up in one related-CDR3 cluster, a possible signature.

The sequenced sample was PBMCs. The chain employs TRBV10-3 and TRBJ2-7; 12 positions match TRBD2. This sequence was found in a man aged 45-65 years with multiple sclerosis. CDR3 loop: CAISASGRAGYEQYF. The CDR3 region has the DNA TGTGCCATCAGTGCTAGCGGGAGGGCCGGATACGAGCAGTACTTC.